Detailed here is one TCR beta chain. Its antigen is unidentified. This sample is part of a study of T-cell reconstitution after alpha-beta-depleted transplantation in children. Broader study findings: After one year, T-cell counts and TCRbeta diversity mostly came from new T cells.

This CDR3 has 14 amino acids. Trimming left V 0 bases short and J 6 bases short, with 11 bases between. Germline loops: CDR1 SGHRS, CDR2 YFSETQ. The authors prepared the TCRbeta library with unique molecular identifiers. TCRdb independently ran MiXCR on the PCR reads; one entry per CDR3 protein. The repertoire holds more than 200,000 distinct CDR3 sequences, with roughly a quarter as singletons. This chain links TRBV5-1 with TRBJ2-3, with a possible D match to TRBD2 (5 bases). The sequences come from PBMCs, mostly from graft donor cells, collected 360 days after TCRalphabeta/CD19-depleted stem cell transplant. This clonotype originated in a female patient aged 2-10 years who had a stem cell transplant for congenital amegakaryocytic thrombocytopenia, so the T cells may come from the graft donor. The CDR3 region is CASSLVVGGDTQYF. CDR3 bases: TGCGCCAGCAGCTTGGTGGTCGGCGGGGATACGCAGTATTTT.